The present TCR beta chain was sequenced within a study of CD8 T cells in Susac syndrome. Study findings and constraints: It was acknowledged by the study that relatively few individuals were included in its TCR sequencing and HLA analysis.

About this clonotype itself: Its target is unknown.

It was with random hexamers that roughly 0.5 to 1 ug RNA was reverse transcribed. TCR beta CDR3 was amplified by immunoSEQ multiplex PCR. This amplification extended across 54 Vbeta and 13 Jbeta segments. TCRdb reprocessed the immunoSEQ multiplex PCR reads with MiXCR, giving one entry per CDR3 protein. The top ten hold 0.15% of the sample, which has some 150,000 distinct CDR3 sequences, around 95% seen once. Multiple sclerosis controls were treatment-naive patients with stable or active relapsing-remitting disease. Both CD4+ and CD8+ T cells were negatively isolated, and TEMRA cells underwent FACS enrichment. Trimming removed 6 bases from V and 6 bases from J, with 13 bases in between. This CDR3 is 12 amino acids long. Germline CDR1 is SGHDT and CDR2 is YYEEEE.

The receptor's source is a human donor with multiple sclerosis. Sequenced sample: CD8+ T cells from PBMCs. The chain recombines TRBV5-6 with TRBJ2-7, with D maybe TRBD1 (6 bases). In nucleotides, the CDR3 is TGTGCCAGCAACCCTACAGGGCTCGAGCAGTACTTC. Protein sequence: CASNPTGLEQYF. The entire variable domain, with the rest obtained from reference TRBV5-6 and TRBJ2-7, is as follows: DAGVTQSPTHLIKTRGQQVTLRCSPKSGHDTVSWYQQALGQGPQFIFQYYEEEERQRGNFPDRFSGHQFPNYSSELNVNALLLGDSALYLCASNPTGLEQYFGPGTRLTVT.